This T cell receptor (beta chain) stems from a study of TIL therapy for anti-PD-1-resistant metastatic lung cancer. The table lists this clone with a few counts. Time point in this sample: pre-treatment sample, taken before nivolumab and TIL therapy. The libraries were made with immunoSEQ v3. Clones were sequenced by immunoSEQ multiplex PCR, and TCRdb holds only the in-frame ones, with some missing. Among 20,000 to 25,000 clones listed, about three quarters were seen once. The sample in question was blood, obtained at baseline. The receptor was derived from a person aged 30 to 80 with non-small cell lung cancer.

CDR3 DNA: TGTGCCAGCAGCCAATTTCTCGGCACAGATACGCAGTATTTT. Protein product: CASSQFLGTDTQYF. The gene calls are TRBV3-1 (or the pseudogene TRBV3-2) and TRBJ2-3, with unresolved D. CDR3 size: 14 residues. The germline V and J ends were trimmed by 2 bases and 1 base, with 7 bases remaining between them. CDR1 is LGHDT and CDR2 is YNNKEL in the germline V gene (reference sequence).